The 20 T cell receptor beta chains below all came from one sample that was sequenced in a study of response to subunit inactivated influenza vaccine. One entry per CDR3 protein results from TCRdb running MiXCR on the RT-PCR reads. The sample lists some 800,000 distinct CDR3 sequences; roughly 20% were seen once. The input for sequencing was PBMCs from blood, taken 5 days after vaccination. The origin of the receptors is a man in his forties or fifties who received an inactivated influenza vaccine.

The genes are TRBV7-9 and TRBJ1-4, with D tentatively TRBD1 (6 bases). Trimming cost V 5 bases and J 8 bases, with 18 bases left between them. From germline, CDR1 is SEHNR and CDR2 FQNEAQ (reference sequence). The CDR3 loop spans 15 amino acids. In DNA, the CDR3 is TGTGCCAGCAGCGCCTTACAGGGAAGGGGAGAAAAACTGTTTTTT. It specifies CASSALQGRGEKLFF. Variable domain in full (rest from reference TRBV7-9 and TRBJ1-4): DTGVSQNPRHKITKRGQNVTFRCDPISEHNRLYWYRQTLGQGPEFLTYFQNEAQLEKSRLLSDRFSAERPKGSFSTLEIQRTEQGDSAMYLCASSALQGRGEKLFFGSGTQLSVL.

The V gene is TRBV7-9, the J gene TRBJ1-1, with a weak D call TRBD1 (5 bases). CDR1 and CDR2 (germline): SEHNR, FQNEAQ (reference sequence). The CDR3 has 15 residues. Trimming shortened V by 5 bases and J by 5 bases, and 18 bases separated the two germline ends. For the CDR3, the DNA is TGTGCCAGCAGCGTATCTCCCGGGGGTTCGACTGAAGCTTTCTTT. Translated: CASSVSPGGSTEAFF.

The J gene is TRBJ2-1, the V gene TRBV27, with a weak D call TRBD2 (6 bases). Germline lookup yields CDR1 MNHEY and CDR2 SMNVEV (reference sequence). The CDR3 runs 14 residues. The germline V and J ends were trimmed by 6 bases and 2 bases, with 11 bases remaining between them. CDR3 loop: CASSVGGAYNEQFF. The CDR3 DNA reads TGTGCCAGCAGCGTAGGCGGGGCCTACAATGAGCAGTTCTTC.

This clonotype was seen a few times. The chain couples TRBV6-2 or TRBV6-3 to TRBJ2-1; D possibly corresponds to TRBD2 (5 bases). Trimming removed 5 bases at V and 6 bases at J, with 14 bases between. The CDR3 has 14 residues. Germline lookup yields CDR1 MNHEY and CDR2 SVGEGT. The chain's CDR3 is CASSQLPSINEQFF. Written as DNA, the CDR3 is TGTGCCAGCAGTCAACTTCCTAGCATCAATGAGCAGTTCTTC.

This chain uses TRBV19 with TRBJ2-7, with 13 bases fitting TRBD2. The CDR3 is 15 residues long. Germline V gene sequence: CDR1 LNHDA, CDR2 SQIVND (reference sequence). The V gene end was trimmed by 6 bases and the J gene end by 2 bases; junction bases not matched to a gene: 4. CDR3 loop: CASRRGLAGPYEQYF. In nucleotides, the CDR3 is TGTGCCAGTAGGAGGGGACTAGCGGGACCCTACGAGCAGTACTTC.

This clonotype has just a few counts. This chain uses TRBV4-1 with TRBJ1-2; no clear D gene. V was pared by 5 bases and J by 2 bases, with 12 bases between. Per germline, CDR1 MGHRA and CDR2 YSYEKL. The CDR3 consists of 14 residues. In DNA form, the CDR3 reads TGCGCCAGCAGCTCCTGGGAGAAGAACTATGGCTACACCTTC. This sequence encodes CASSSWEKNYGYTF.

This chain links TRBV6-2 or TRBV6-3 with TRBJ2-7; D ambiguous. The CDR3 runs 15 residues. From germline, CDR1 is MNHEY and CDR2 SVGEGT. V lost 0 bases and J 2 bases, leaving 11 bases between the germline ends. CDR3 coding DNA: TGTGCCAGCAGTTACTCCCAGGACCTAACCTACGAGCAGTACTTC. Residues: CASSYSQDLTYEQYF.

This clonotype has just a few counts. This chain joins TRBV24-1 and TRBJ2-7; D might be TRBD2 (6 bases). The CDR3 has 13 amino acids. Germline CDR1 is KGHDR and CDR2 is SFDVKD. Trimming removed 3 bases from V and 5 bases from J, with 10 bases in between. The CDR3 coding sequence is TGTGCCACCAGTGATGTTGGAGGGAACGAGCAGTACTTC. It encodes CATSDVGGNEQYF.

This rearrangement joins TRBV3-1 to TRBJ1-2; no clear D. V shed 3 bases and J shed 8 bases, with 16 bases lying between them. Per the germline V gene, CDR1 is LGHDT and CDR2 is YNNKEL (reference sequence). The CDR3 length is 14 residues. CDR3 sequence reads: CASSHRTGFVGYTF. In nucleotides, the CDR3 is TGTGCCAGCAGCCATAGGACGGGCTTTGTCGGCTACACCTTC.

This clonotype occurred a few times. The J gene is TRBJ1-5, the V gene TRBV10-3; 10 bases are shared with TRBD1. Germline-derived CDR1 and CDR2 are ENHRY and SYGVKD. There are 16 residues in the CDR3. V dropped 2 bases and J dropped 4; count of bases not matched to a gene: 5. CDR3 loop: CAISESWTGGNQPQHF. Written as DNA, the CDR3 is TGTGCCATCAGTGAGAGCTGGACAGGGGGGAATCAGCCCCAGCATTTT.

The chain is built from TRBV7-2 and TRBJ1-5, with a tentative D call TRBD1 (6 bases). The CDR3 consists of 16 residues. The V and J ends lost 1 base and 7 bases respectively, with 17 bases between them. Germline V gene sequence: CDR1 SGHTA, CDR2 FQGNSA. DNA for the CDR3: TGTGCCAGCAGCTTAGGGGGGGGCAGGGTGGACCAGCCCCAGCATTTT. This codes for CASSLGGGRVDQPQHF. The complete variable domain, with remaining parts taken from reference TRBV7-2 and TRBJ1-5, reads GAGVSQSPSNKVTEKGKDVELRCDPISGHTALYWYRQSLGQGLEFLIYFQGNSAPDKSGLPSDRFSAERTGGSVSTLTIQRTQQEDSAVYLCASSLGGGRVDQPQHFGDGTRLSIL.

This chain connects TRBV6-2 or TRBV6-3 to TRBJ2-5; tentatively, D is TRBD1 or TRBD2 (6 bases each). This CDR3 contains 14 residues. Trimming stripped 7 bases from V and 7 bases from J, with 19 bases between. Germline V CDR1 and CDR2: MNHEY, SVGEGT. In DNA form, the CDR3 reads TGTGCCAGCATTCGGGGGCCTGAAAGGAGGACCCAGTACTTC. Its translation: CASIRGPERRTQYF.

The table lists this clonotype with a few counts. The rearrangement links TRBV27 to TRBJ1-6, with 7 bases that match TRBD1. J gave up 6 bases and V 4 bases, and 12 bases lay outside the gene matches. CDR3 size: 17 residues. In germline, CDR1 is MNHEY, CDR2 SMNVEV (reference sequence). The CDR3 loop is CASSSLGQASLNSPLHF. CDR3 sequence (DNA): TGTGCCAGCAGTTCTCTCGGACAGGCATCACTTAATTCACCCCTCCACTTT.

CDR3 coding DNA: TGCGCCAGCAGCCAAGATAGGAAGCGGGAGGGAGGTGAGCAGTTCTTC. It is translated as CASSQDRKREGGEQFF. This chain joins TRBV4-1 and TRBJ2-1, with 10 positions matching TRBD2. With 0 bases clipped from V and 9 bases from J, the junction kept 8 bases outside the gene matches. The germline CDR1 and CDR2 sequences are MGHRA and YSYEKL. The CDR3 consists of 16 residues.

In this sample, this clonotype turned up many times. The chain links TRBV11-2 to TRBJ2-7; TRBD1 aligns across 8 bases. The V and J ends lost 5 bases and 2 bases, in that order; junction bases with no gene match: 8. Germline values: CDR1 SGHAT, CDR2 FQNNGV. The length of the CDR3 is 15 residues. The CDR3 region has the DNA TGTGCCAGCAGCGCGCTGGGGACAGGCCCCTACGAGCAGTACTTC. It is translated as CASSALGTGPYEQYF.

The chain uses TRBV4-3 and TRBJ2-1; no clear D gene. This CDR3 comprises 15 residues. The germline V gene encodes CDR1 LGHNA and CDR2 YSLEER. V was shortened by 0 bases and J by 3 bases, with 9 bases between the two germline ends. The CDR3 sequence: CASSQDWSDYNEQFF. CDR3 sequence (DNA): TGCGCCAGCAGCCAAGATTGGAGCGACTACAATGAGCAGTTCTTC.

The gene calls are TRBV4-3 and TRBJ2-1; 12 positions agree with TRBD2. The germline CDR1 and CDR2 sequences are LGHNA and YSLEER. The CDR3 runs 16 residues. V shed 3 bases, J shed 7 bases, and the junction held 7 bases outside the gene matches. The CDR3 DNA reads as TGCGCCAGCAGCCAGCGACTAGCGGGAGTTCAGAATGAGCAGTTCTTC. Amino acids: CASSQRLAGVQNEQFF.

The chain joins TRBV20-1 to TRBJ2-3; 9 positions agree with TRBD2. The CDR3 is 15 residues long. The V gene end was trimmed by 3 bases and the J gene end by 4 bases; junction bases not matched to a gene: 8. Germline values: CDR1 DFQATT, CDR2 SNEGSKA (reference sequence). The CDR3 DNA follows: TGCAGTGCTAGTGGAGCGGGGGGCACCGCAGATACGCAGTATTTT. Encoded protein: CSASGAGGTADTQYF.

V is TRBV12-3 or TRBV12-4 and J is TRBJ1-1; D uncertain. V gave up 4 bases and J gave up 3 bases, with 9 bases separating them. The CDR3 is 13 amino acids. CDR3 in DNA: TGTGCCAGCAGTTCCGGTACCCACACTGAAGCTTTCTTT. Translated, it gives CASSSGTHTEAFF.

This clonotype was observed many times. The CDR3 spells CASSLGQAETQYF. In nucleotides, the CDR3 is TGTGCCAGCAGCTTAGGTCAGGCCGAGACCCAGTACTTC. This chain uses TRBV7-2 with TRBJ2-5; D unresolved. Germline-derived CDR1 and CDR2 are SGHTA and FQGNSA. The V and J ends lost 1 base and 5 bases respectively, with 8 bases between them. The CDR3 covers 13 residues.